Following are 13 T cell receptor beta chains from one sample sequenced in a study of blood T cell repertoires in COVID-19. Assay: immunoSEQ multiplex PCR; the TCRdb copy retains only in-frame clones and omits some. The profile covers about 120,000 clones, with 70% to 85% appearing a single time and approximately 7% taken by the ten largest. Source material: peripheral blood. The receptors come from a man in his 70s with active or convalescent COVID-19.

This clone was recorded once. The J gene is TRBJ1-1, the V gene TRBV5-1; possible D gene TRBD1, 6 bases. The CDR3 totals 13 residues. V was pared by 4 bases and J by 2 bases, with 9 bases between. CDR1 is SGHRS, CDR2 YFSETQ, per germline. Here the CDR3 DNA reads TGCGCCAGCAGCGGACAGATTAACACTGAAGCTTTCTTT. Encoded protein: CASSGQINTEAFF.

The chain links TRBV21-1 to TRBJ2-5; the D call TRBD1 from the table was never checked on the DNA. TRBV21-1 is recorded as a pseudogene. The CDR3 has 16 residues. The CDR3 spells CASSHRTGRVEETQYF. CDR3 DNA sequence: TGTGCCAGCAGCCACCGGACAGGGCGAGTAGAGGAGACCCAGTACTTC.

This chain links TRBV30 with TRBJ1-2, with D perhaps TRBD1 (5 bases). In germline, CDR1 is GTSNPN, CDR2 SVGIG (reference sequence). There are 13 residues in the CDR3. Trimming stripped 1 base from V and 2 bases from J, with 8 bases between. The CDR3 nucleotides read TGTGCCTGGAGTGGAGACAGAAACTATGGCTACACCTTC. The encoded protein is CAWSGDRNYGYTF. The full variable domain, rest sourced from reference TRBV30 and TRBJ1-2, is SQTIHQWPATLVQPVGSPLSLECTVEGTSNPNLYWYRQAAGRGLQLLFYSVGIGQISSEVPQNLSASRPQDRQFILSSKKLLLSDSGFYLCAWSGDRNYGYTFGSGTRLTVV.

The CDR3 DNA reads TGTGCCTGGACCGAAACAGGCCCCTCACCCCTCCACTTT. Protein product: CAWTETGPSPLHF. The V gene is TRBV30, the J gene TRBJ1-6, with D possibly being TRBD1 (5 bases). V was shortened by 4 bases and J by 10 bases, with 14 bases between the two germline ends. Germline V CDR1 and CDR2: GTSNPN, SVGIG (reference sequence). The CDR3 loop spans 13 amino acids.

The gene calls are TRBV28 and TRBJ2-7; a weak D match, TRBD2 (5 bases). The germline gives CDR1 MDHEN, CDR2 SYDVKM. The V gene lost 6 bases and the J gene lost 3 bases, with 9 bases spanning the gap. The CDR3 extends over 12 amino acids. DNA of the CDR3: TGTGCCAGCAGATTGAGGGACTACGAGCAGTACTTC. It specifies CASRLRDYEQYF.

This chain connects TRBV2 to TRBJ2-1; TRBD1 might be the D (5 bases). Germline V gives CDR1 SNHLY, CDR2 FYNNEI. The CDR3 loop spans 17 amino acids. V was cut by 7 bases and J by 1 base, with 20 bases left in between. The CDR3 nucleotides read TGTGCCAGCATTGCCCGTTCTGGGGCAATATCCTACAATGAGCAGTTCTTC. It translates to CASIARSGAISYNEQFF.

This chain links TRBV20-1 with TRBJ1-1; 8 positions match TRBD1. This CDR3 is built from 14 residues. Germline values: CDR1 DFQATT, CDR2 SNEGSKA (reference sequence). V dropped 3 bases and J dropped 4; count of bases not matched to a gene: 7. The CDR3 reads CSASESGGFTEAFF. Written as DNA, the CDR3 is TGCAGTGCTAGTGAGTCAGGGGGCTTCACTGAAGCTTTCTTT.

The CDR3 is CASSMGSYNEKLFF. The CDR3, as DNA: TGTGCCAGTAGTATGGGCAGCTATAATGAAAAACTGTTTTTT. The rearrangement uses TRBV19 and TRBJ1-4; D call uncertain. This CDR3 has 14 residues. The germline gives CDR1 LNHDA, CDR2 SQIVND (reference sequence). Trimming stripped 3 bases from V and 4 bases from J, with 9 bases between.

This clone was counted many times. This sequence joins TRBV18 and TRBJ1-4, with D hard to call. Trimming shortened V by 4 bases and J by 8 bases, and 14 bases separated the two germline ends. Germline V gene data show CDR1 as KGHSH and CDR2 as LQKENI. The CDR3 runs 14 residues. In DNA, the CDR3 is TGTGCCAGCTCACATACAGAAAGGAACGAAAAACTGTTTTTT. This gives the protein CASSHTERNEKLFF.

The rearrangement joins TRBV7-9 to TRBJ2-2; 8 nucleotides line up with TRBD1. The CDR3 contains 13 residues. CDR1 SEHNR and CDR2 FQNEAQ come from the germline V gene (reference sequence). The J segment lost 7 bases and the V segment lost 5 bases, leaving 3 bases of the junction unmatched. The CDR3 DNA sequence: TGTGCCAGCAGCGGACAGGGAAACGGGGAGCTGTTTTTT. This codes for CASSGQGNGELFF.

The genes are TRBV7-2 and TRBJ2-5, with 10 bases aligning to TRBD2. The CDR3 sequence is 16 residues long. With V trimmed by 5 bases and J by 5 bases, 11 bases remained unmatched. Germline V lookup: CDR1 SGHTA, CDR2 FQGNSA. The CDR3 bases are TGTGCCAGCAGCCGCGCCAGCGGGGGGGCCTCTGAGACCCAGTACTTC. Protein product: CASSRASGGASETQYF.

The J gene is TRBJ1-2, the V gene TRBV19, with TRBD1 matching 9 bases. The CDR3 is 14 amino acids. The germline CDR1 and CDR2 sequences are LNHDA and SQIVND (reference sequence). The V gene end was trimmed by 9 bases and the J gene end by 1 base; junction bases not matched to a gene: 6. The CDR3 bases are TGTGCCAGCACACAGGGGGCAAATAACTATGGCTACACCTTC. Encoded protein: CASTQGANNYGYTF.

V usage is TRBV30 and J usage is TRBJ2-7, with unresolved D. The CDR3 has 11 amino acids. Germline loops: CDR1 GTSNPN, CDR2 SVGIG (reference sequence). The ends were cut back, 3 bases at V and 4 bases at J, with 7 bases in the middle. The CDR3 reads CAWRSKYEQYF. CDR3 sequence (DNA): TGTGCCTGGAGAAGCAAGTACGAGCAGTACTTC.